This T cell receptor beta chain was profiled in a study of monozygotic twins with cystic fibrosis. Study results and limitations: Monozygotic CF twins shared more identical nucleotide clonotypes than unrelated patients. In this small cohort, shared CDR3 numbers showed no association with age, concordance or disease severity.

Germline V gene lookup returns CDR1 SEHNR and CDR2 FQNEAQ (reference sequence). This CDR3 comprises 15 residues. With regard to this clone: As yet, its antigen is unknown. One end of the junction does not line up with germline, which may come from a read error.

The method was immunoSEQ multiplex PCR; TCRdb's version includes in-frame clones alone and lacks a portion of them. The data contain 25,000 to 30,000 clones, less than 95% of them singletons. The J gene is TRBJ2-7, the V gene TRBV7-9; D is possibly TRBD1 (6 bases). The source material was blood. The sequence derives from a girl aged 2 to 10 with cystic fibrosis. The CDR3 is CASSPNDRFRYEQYF. In DNA form, the CDR3 reads TGTGCCAGCAGCCCTAATGACAGGTTTCGCTACGAGCAGTACTTT.